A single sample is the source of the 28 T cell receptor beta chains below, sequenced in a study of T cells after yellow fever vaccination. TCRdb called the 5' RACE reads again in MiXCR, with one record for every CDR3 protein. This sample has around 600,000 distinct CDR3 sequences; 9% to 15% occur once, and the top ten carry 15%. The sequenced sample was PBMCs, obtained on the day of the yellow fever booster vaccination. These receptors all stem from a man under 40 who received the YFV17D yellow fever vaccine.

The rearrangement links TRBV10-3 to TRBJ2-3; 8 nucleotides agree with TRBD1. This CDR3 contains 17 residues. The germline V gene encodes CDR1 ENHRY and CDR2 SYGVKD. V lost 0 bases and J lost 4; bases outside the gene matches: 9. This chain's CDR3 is CAISESPQGAVSDTQYF. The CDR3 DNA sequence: TGTGCCATCAGTGAGTCTCCTCAGGGGGCAGTTTCAGATACGCAGTATTTT.

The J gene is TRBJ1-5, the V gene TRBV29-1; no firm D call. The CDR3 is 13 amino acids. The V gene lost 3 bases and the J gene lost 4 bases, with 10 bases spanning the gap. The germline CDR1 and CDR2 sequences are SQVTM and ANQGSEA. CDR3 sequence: CSVDAGMNQPQHF. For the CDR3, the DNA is TGCAGCGTTGACGCTGGAATGAATCAGCCCCAGCATTTT.

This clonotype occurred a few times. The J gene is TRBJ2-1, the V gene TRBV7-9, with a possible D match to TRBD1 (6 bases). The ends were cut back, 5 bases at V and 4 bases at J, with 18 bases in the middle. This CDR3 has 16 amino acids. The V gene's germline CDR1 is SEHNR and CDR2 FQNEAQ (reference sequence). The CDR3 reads CASSPVSGQKYNEQFF. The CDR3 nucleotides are TGTGCCAGCAGCCCCGTCTCGGGACAAAAGTACAATGAGCAGTTCTTC.

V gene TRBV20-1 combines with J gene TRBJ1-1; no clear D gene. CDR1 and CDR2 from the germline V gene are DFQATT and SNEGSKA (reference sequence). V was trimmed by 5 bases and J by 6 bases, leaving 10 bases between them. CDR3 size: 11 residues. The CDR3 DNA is TGCAGTGCTTCAACAACTCCTGAAGCTTTCTTT. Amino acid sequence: CSASTTPEAFF.

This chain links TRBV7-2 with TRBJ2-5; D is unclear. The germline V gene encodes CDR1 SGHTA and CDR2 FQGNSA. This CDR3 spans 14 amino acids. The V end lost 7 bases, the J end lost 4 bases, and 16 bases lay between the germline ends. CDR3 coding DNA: TGTGCCAGCAACGCGAACACCGGCCTAGAGACCCAGTACTTC. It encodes CASNANTGLETQYF.

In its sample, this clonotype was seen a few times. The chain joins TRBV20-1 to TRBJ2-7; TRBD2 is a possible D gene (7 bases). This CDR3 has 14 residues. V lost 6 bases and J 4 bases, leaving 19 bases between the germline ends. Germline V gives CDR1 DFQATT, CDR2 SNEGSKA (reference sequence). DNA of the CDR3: TGCAGTGCATACCCCGCCGGGGGGCAATACGAGCAGTACTTC. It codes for CSAYPAGGQYEQYF.

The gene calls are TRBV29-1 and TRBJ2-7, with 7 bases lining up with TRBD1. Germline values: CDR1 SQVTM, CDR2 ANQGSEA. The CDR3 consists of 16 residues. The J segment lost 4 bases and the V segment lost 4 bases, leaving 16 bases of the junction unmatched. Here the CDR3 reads CSVGSALITGEYEQYF. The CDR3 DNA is TGCAGCGTTGGGTCCGCCCTTATAACAGGGGAGTACGAGCAGTACTTC.

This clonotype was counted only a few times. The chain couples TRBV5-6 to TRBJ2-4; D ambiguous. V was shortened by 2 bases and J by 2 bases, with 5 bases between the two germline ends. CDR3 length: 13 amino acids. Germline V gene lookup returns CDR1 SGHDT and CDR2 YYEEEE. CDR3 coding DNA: TGTGCCAGCAGCTTTCCCACCAAAAACATTCAGTACTTC. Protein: CASSFPTKNIQYF.

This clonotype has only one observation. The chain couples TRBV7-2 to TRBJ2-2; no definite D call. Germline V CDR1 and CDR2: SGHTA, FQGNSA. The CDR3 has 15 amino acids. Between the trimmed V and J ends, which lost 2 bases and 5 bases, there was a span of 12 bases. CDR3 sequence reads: CASSLSIGRTGELFF. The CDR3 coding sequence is TGTGCCAGCAGCTTAAGCATTGGCCGGACCGGGGAGCTGTTTTTT.

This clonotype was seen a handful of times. CDR3 loop: CASSDRDRELNSPLHF. The DNA for the CDR3 is TGTGCCAGCAGCGATAGGGACAGGGAGCTCAATTCACCCCTCCACTTT. V gene TRBV5-5 combines with J gene TRBJ1-6, with 9 bases fitting TRBD1. The CDR3 loop spans 16 amino acids. V lost 4 bases, J lost 7 bases, and 9 bases stayed unmatched. CDR1 SGHKS and CDR2 YYEKEE come from the germline V gene (reference sequence). The variable domain in full, with the rest retrieved from reference TRBV5-5 and TRBJ1-6, is DAGVTQSPTHLIKTRGQQVTLRCSPISGHKSVSWYQQVLGQGPQFIFQYYEKEERGRGNFPDRFSARQFPNYSSELNVNALLLGDSALYLCASSDRDRELNSPLHFGNGTRLTVT.

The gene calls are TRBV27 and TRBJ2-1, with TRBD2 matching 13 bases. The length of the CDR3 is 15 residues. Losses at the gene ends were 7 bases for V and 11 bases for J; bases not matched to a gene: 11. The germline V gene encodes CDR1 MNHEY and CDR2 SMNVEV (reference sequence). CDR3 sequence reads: CASKAGTTSGRQQFF. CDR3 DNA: TGTGCCAGCAAGGCCGGGACGACTAGCGGGAGGCAGCAGTTCTTC.

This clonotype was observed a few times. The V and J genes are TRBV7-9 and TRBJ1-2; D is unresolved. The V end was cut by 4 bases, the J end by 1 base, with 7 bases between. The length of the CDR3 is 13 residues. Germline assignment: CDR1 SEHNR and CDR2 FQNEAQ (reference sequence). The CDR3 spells CASSSQVNYGYTF. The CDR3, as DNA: TGTGCCAGCAGCTCCCAGGTTAACTATGGCTACACCTTC. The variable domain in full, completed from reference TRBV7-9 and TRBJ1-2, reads DTGVSQNPRHKITKRGQNVTFRCDPISEHNRLYWYRQTLGQGPEFLTYFQNEAQLEKSRLLSDRFSAERPKGSFSTLEIQRTEQGDSAMYLCASSSQVNYGYTFGSGTRLTVV.

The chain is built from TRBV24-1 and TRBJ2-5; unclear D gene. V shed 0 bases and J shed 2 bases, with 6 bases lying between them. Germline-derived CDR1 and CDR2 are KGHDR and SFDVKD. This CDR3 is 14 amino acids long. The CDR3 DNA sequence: TGTGCCACCAGTGATTTGCGGCAGCAAGAGACCCAGTACTTC. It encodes CATSDLRQQETQYF.

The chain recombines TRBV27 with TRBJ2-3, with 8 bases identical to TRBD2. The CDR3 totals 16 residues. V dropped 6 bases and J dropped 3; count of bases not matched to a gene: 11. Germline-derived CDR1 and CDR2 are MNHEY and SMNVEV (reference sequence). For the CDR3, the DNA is TGTGCCAGCAGCCCATCGGAGCGGGAGTGGACAGATACGCAGTATTTT. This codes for CASSPSEREWTDTQYF.

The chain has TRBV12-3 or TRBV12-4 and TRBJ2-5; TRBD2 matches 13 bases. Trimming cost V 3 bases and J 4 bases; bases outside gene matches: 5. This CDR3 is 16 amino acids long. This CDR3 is CASSFTSGRAVETQYF. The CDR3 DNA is TGTGCCAGCAGTTTTACTAGCGGGAGGGCCGTAGAGACCCAGTACTTC.

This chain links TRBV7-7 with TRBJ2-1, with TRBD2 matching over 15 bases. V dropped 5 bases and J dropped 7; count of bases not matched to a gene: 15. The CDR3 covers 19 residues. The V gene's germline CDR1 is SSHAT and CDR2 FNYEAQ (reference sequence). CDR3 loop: CASSASLGLAGGPGNEQFF. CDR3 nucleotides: TGTGCCAGCAGCGCGAGCCTTGGACTAGCGGGAGGGCCAGGGAATGAGCAGTTCTTC.

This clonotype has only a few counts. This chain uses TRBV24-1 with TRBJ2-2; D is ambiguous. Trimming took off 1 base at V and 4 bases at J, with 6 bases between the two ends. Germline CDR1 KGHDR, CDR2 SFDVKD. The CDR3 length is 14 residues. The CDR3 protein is CATSDFRLTGELFF. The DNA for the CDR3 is TGTGCCACCAGTGATTTTAGACTCACCGGGGAGCTGTTTTTT.

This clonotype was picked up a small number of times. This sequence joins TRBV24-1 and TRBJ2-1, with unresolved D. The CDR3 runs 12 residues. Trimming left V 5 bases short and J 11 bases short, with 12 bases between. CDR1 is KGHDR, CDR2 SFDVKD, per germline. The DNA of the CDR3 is TGTGCCACCAGTGGGATGGGGTTAAAGCAGTTCTTC. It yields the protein CATSGMGLKQFF.

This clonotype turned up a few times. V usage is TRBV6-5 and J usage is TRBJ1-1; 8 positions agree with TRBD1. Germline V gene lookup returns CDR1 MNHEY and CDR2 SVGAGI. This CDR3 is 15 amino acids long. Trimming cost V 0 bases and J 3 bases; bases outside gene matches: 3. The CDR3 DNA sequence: TGTGCCAGCAGTTACTCAGGACAGGGACACACTGAAGCTTTCTTT. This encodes CASSYSGQGHTEAFF.

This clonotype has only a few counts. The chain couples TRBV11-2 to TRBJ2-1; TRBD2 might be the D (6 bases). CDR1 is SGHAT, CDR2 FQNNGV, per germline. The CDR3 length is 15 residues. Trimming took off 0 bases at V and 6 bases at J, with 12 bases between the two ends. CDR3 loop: CASSLDNFGGNEQFF. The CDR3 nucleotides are TGTGCCAGCAGCTTAGATAATTTCGGGGGCAATGAGCAGTTCTTC. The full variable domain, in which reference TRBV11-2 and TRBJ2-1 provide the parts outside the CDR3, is EAGVAQSPRYKIIEKRQSVAFWCNPISGHATLYWYQQILGQGPKLLIQFQNNGVVDDSQLPKDRFSAERLKGVDSTLKIQPAKLEDSAVYLCASSLDNFGGNEQFFGPGTRLTVL.

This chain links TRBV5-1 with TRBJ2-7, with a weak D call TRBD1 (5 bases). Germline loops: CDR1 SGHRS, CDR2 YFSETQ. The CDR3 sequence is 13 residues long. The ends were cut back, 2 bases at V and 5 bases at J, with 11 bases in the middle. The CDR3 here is CASSLTQVHEQYF. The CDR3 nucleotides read TGCGCCAGCAGCTTAACACAGGTCCACGAGCAGTACTTC.

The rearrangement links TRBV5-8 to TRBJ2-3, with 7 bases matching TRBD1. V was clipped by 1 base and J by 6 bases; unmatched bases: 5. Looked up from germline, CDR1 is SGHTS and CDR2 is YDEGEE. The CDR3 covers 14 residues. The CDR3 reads CASSLRTGADTQYF. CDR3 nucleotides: TGTGCCAGCAGCTTGAGGACAGGTGCGGATACGCAGTATTTT.

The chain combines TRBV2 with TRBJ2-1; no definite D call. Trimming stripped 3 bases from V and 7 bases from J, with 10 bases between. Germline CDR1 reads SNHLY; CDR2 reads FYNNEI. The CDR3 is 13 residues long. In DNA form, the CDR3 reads TGTGCCAGCAGTGATCTTTCGCGGAATGAGCAGTTCTTC. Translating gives CASSDLSRNEQFF.

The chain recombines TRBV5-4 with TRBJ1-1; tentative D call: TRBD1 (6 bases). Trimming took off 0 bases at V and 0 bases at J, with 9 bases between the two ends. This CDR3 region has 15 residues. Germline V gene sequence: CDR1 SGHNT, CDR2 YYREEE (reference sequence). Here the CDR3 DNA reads TGTGCCAGCAGCTTGGAGTCAGGGGTGAACACTGAAGCTTTCTTT. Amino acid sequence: CASSLESGVNTEAFF.

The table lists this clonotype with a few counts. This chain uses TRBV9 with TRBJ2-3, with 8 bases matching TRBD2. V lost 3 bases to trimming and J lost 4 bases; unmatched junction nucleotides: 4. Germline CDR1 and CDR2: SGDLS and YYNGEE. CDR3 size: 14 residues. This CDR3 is CASSASGLADTQYF. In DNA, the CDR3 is TGTGCCAGCAGCGCTAGCGGGCTTGCAGATACGCAGTATTTT. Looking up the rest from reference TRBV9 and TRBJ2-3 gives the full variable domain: DSGVTQTPKHLITATGQRVTLRCSPRSGDLSVYWYQQSLDQGLQFLIQYYNGEERAKGNILERFSAQQFPDLHSELNLSSLELGDSALYFCASSASGLADTQYFGPGTRLTVL.

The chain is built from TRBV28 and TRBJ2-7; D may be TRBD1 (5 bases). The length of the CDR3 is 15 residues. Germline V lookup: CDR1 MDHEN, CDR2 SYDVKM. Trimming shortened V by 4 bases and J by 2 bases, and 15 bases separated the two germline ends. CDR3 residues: CASSSTLGVTYEQYF. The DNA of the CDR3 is TGTGCCAGCAGTTCCACCCTAGGGGTAACCTACGAGCAGTACTTC.

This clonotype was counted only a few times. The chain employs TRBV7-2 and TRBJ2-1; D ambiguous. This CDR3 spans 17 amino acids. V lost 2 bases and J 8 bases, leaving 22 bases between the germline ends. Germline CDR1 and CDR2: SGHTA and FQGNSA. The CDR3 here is CASSLPGRLDFVDEQFF. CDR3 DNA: TGTGCCAGCAGCTTACCCGGCCGGCTCGACTTCGTGGATGAGCAGTTCTTC.

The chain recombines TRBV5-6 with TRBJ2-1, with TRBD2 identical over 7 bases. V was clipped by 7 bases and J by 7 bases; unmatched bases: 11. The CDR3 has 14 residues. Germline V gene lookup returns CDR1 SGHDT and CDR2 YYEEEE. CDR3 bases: TGTGCCAGCGGATCCCCTGGGGGGGGGAATGAGCAGTTCTTC. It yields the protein CASGSPGGGNEQFF.